This T cell receptor (beta chain) was captured by sequencing in a study of T cells after posttransplantation cyclophosphamide. This clone showed up many times. Generated by immunoSEQ multiplex PCR, the TCRdb table keeps only in-frame clones and is missing some. The data show tens of thousands of clones, none appearing only once, with roughly 6.7% held by the ten largest. The clonotype comes from a woman in her forties or fifties in good health and a related stem cell transplant donor. The sequencing input was PBMCs.

CDR3 in amino acids: CASNSGQGITGELFF. CDR3 nucleotide sequence: TGTGCCAGTAATTCGGGACAGGGGATTACCGGGGAGCTGTTTTTT. The rearrangement uses TRBV19 and TRBJ2-2; 10 bases map to TRBD1. The trim removed 7 bases at V and 5 bases at J, leaving 7 bases unmatched. This CDR3 contains 15 residues. Germline CDR1 LNHDA, CDR2 SQIVND (reference sequence).